This T cell receptor beta chain derives from a study of beta chain features in type 1 diabetes. V was clipped by 4 bases and J by 5 bases, with 15 bases between them. The CDR3 sequence is 14 residues long. Germline CDR1 reads SGDLS; CDR2 reads YYNGEE. Only a few counts were recorded for this clone. Investigators reverse transcribed all isolated RNA, so they sequenced expressed TCRB transcripts. Sequenced naive, central memory and regulatory T cell samples produced an average of around 4 million reads. Profiled with immunoSEQ multiplex PCR; TCRdb holds only in-frame clones, not every one. This sample has 430,000 or so clones, with about an eighth found just once.

The J gene is TRBJ2-5, the V gene TRBV9; the D gene is possibly TRBD2 (5 bases). The receptor was derived from a woman aged 18-29 years in good health. Sequencing input: naive CD4+ T cells from blood. The CDR3, as DNA: TGTGCCAGCAGCCTTAGGGCGGGCCGGGAGACCCAGTACTTC. This translates into CASSLRAGRETQYF.